Listed below are T cell receptor beta chains from one sample, sequenced in a study of shared clonotypes between healthy human individuals. Method: immunoSEQ multiplex PCR; TCRdb's copy keeps in-frame clones and lacks some. The table shows 2.3 million or so clones, with approximately 93% occurring only once. Sequences were obtained from naive CD4+ T cells from PBMCs. Receptor source: a man between 18 and 29 years old in good health. Some clones in this sample may be carry-over from other donors' samples. Both conserved end residues are part of each CDR3. Each record gives: J gene, clone size, V gene, D gene, CDR3 protein, CDR3 DNA. The D gene is left open where the match is weak. Size values are once, few and many counts, or a class for expanded clones, and some rows have none.

>TRBJ1-2|NA|TRBV28|NA
CASSYGNYGYTF
TGTGCCAGCAGTTATGGGAACTATGGCTACACCTTC
>TRBJ2-7|NA|TRBV7-9|TRBD2
CASSLLAGGIGEQYF
TGTGCCAGCAGCCTACTAGCGGGAGGGATCGGTGAGCAGTACTTC
>TRBJ2-3|NA|TRBV7-3|NA
CASSLMAESTDTQYF
TGTGCCAGCAGCTTAATGGCGGAAAGCACAGATACGCAGTATTTT
>TRBJ2-3|NA|TRBV5-1|TRBD2
CASSILAGPADTQYF
TGCGCCAGCAGCATCCTAGCGGGACCTGCAGATACGCAGTATTTT
>TRBJ2-3|NA|TRBV5-1|TRBD2
CASSAGLQNPSTDTQYF
TGCGCCAGCAGCGCGGGACTACAGAACCCTAGCACAGATACGCAGTATTTT
>TRBJ2-7|NA|TRBV6-4|NA
CASVGENPYEQYF
TGTGCCAGCGTTGGGGAGAACCCCTACGAGCAGTACTTC
>TRBJ1-1|NA|TRBV18|NA
CASSSGSGAEAFF
TGTGCCAGCTCATCAGGGTCGGGCGCTGAAGCTTTCTTT
>TRBJ2-2|NA|TRBV5-1|TRBD2
CASSFGSGRSTGELFF
TGCGCCAGCAGCTTCGGGAGCGGGAGGAGCACCGGGGAGCTGTTTTTT
>TRBJ2-5|once|TRBV11-3|NA
CASSLGGDVETQYF
TGTGCCAGCAGCCTAGGGGGAGATGTGGAGACCCAGTACTTC
>TRBJ2-3|NA|TRBV30|TRBD2
CAAPGGNTDTQYF
TGTGCCGCCCCGGGAGGGAACACAGATACGCAGTATTTT
>TRBJ2-1|NA|TRBV7-9|TRBD1
CASRPRDRDYNEQFF
TGTGCCAGCAGGCCCCGGGACAGGGACTACAATGAGCAGTTCTTC
>TRBJ2-5|NA|TRBV7-9|TRBD2
CASSVGTSGRGYQETQYF
TGTGCCAGCAGCGTAGGGACTAGCGGGAGGGGATACCAAGAGACCCAGTACTTC
>TRBJ1-2|NA|TRBV6-1|NA
CASSRTDLGYGYTF
TGTGCCAGCAGCAGGACGGACCTGGGCTATGGCTACACCTTC
>TRBJ1-4|few|TRBV7-9|NA
CATRVATNEKLFF
TGTGCCACGAGGGTTGCAACTAATGAAAAACTGTTTTTT
>TRBJ2-5|NA|TRBV5-1|NA
CASSLGSQETQYF
TGCGCCAGCAGCTTGGGCAGTCAAGAGACCCAGTACTTC
>TRBJ1-1|NA|TRBV15|TRBD1
CATKRAGGLNTEAFF
TGTGCCACCAAGAGGGCAGGGGGTTTGAACACTGAAGCTTTCTTT
>TRBJ2-3|NA|TRBV10-3|TRBD2
CAISEATSGRAVDTQYF
TGTGCCATCAGTGAGGCGACTAGCGGGAGGGCCGTGGATACGCAGTATTTT
>TRBJ1-1|NA|TRBV7-9|NA
CASSLFEATEAFF
TGTGCCAGCAGCTTATTCGAGGCCACTGAAGCTTTCTTT
>TRBJ2-2|NA|TRBV9|TRBD2
CASKGGQGNTGELFF
TGTGCCAGCAAGGGAGGGCAGGGGAACACCGGGGAGCTGTTTTTT
>TRBJ2-3|NA|TRBV27|NA
CASSSPSTDTQYF
TGTGCCAGCAGTTCACCTAGCACAGATACGCAGTATTTT
>TRBJ2-3|NA|TRBV5-1|TRBD2
CASRRTSGSWGDTQYF
TGCGCCAGCAGAAGGACTAGCGGGAGCTGGGGAGATACGCAGTATTTT
>TRBJ1-1|once|TRBV28|NA
CASSFRSLLGEAFF
TGTGCCAGCAGTTTTAGGTCTCTTTTAGGTGAAGCTTTCTTT
>TRBJ2-7|NA|TRBV27|NA
CASQGGSLGAYEQYF
TGTGCCAGCCAAGGGGGGAGCCTCGGGGCCTACGAGCAGTACTTC
>TRBJ2-6|NA|TRBV10-3|NA
CAIRSSGANVLTF
TGTGCCATCAGGAGCTCTGGGGCCAACGTCCTGACTTTC
>TRBJ2-1|NA|TRBV19|TRBD2
CASSISSGRATYNEQFF
TGTGCCAGTAGTATTTCTAGCGGGAGGGCCACCTACAATGAGCAGTTCTTC
>TRBJ1-1|few|TRBV20-1|NA
CSARGQGRAFF
TGCAGTGCTAGAGGGCAGGGACGAGCTTTCTTT
>TRBJ2-5|NA|TRBV19|TRBD1
CASSTTQGAIETQYF
TGTGCCAGTAGTACCACACAGGGGGCAATAGAGACCCAGTACTTC
>TRBJ2-1|NA|TRBV5-1|TRBD1
CASSGTGVNNEQFF
TGCGCCAGCAGCGGGACAGGGGTTAACAATGAGCAGTTCTTC
>TRBJ2-2|NA|TRBV19|TRBD2
CASSPGTSALNTGELFF
TGTGCCAGTAGCCCTGGGACTAGCGCTCTGAACACCGGGGAGCTGTTTTTT
>TRBJ1-1|NA|TRBV11-2|NA
CASSLDNTEAFF
TGTGCCAGCAGCCTTGATAACACTGAAGCTTTCTTT
>TRBJ1-3|NA|TRBV28|NA
CASSSAAGGSGNTIYF
TGTGCCAGCAGTTCGGCCGCGGGAGGGTCTGGAAACACCATATATTTT
>TRBJ1-1|NA|TRBV28|TRBD1
CASSSGGGEPTEAFF
TGTGCCAGCAGTTCAGGGGGAGGAGAACCCACTGAAGCTTTCTTT
>TRBJ1-1|NA|TRBV28|NA
CASRGGGMNTEAFF
TGTGCCAGCAGGGGAGGGGGAATGAACACTGAAGCTTTCTTT
>TRBJ1-6|NA|TRBV6-1|NA
CASSELSGRDSPLHF
TGTGCCAGCAGTGAACTATCAGGGCGGGATTCACCCCTCCACTTT
>TRBJ1-4|NA|TRBV28|NA
CASSETPTNEKLFF
TGTGCCAGCAGCGAGACCCCAACTAATGAAAAACTGTTTTTT
>TRBJ1-3|once|TRBV28|TRBD1
CASRPVQGAGDGNTIYF
TGTGCCAGCCGACCCGTACAGGGGGCGGGAGACGGAAACACCATATATTTT
>TRBJ2-7|NA|TRBV18|TRBD2
CASARGGDEQYF
TGTGCCAGCGCCCGCGGGGGGGACGAGCAGTACTTC
>TRBJ1-1|NA|TRBV11-3|NA
CASSLDPVTEAFF
TGTGCCAGCAGCTTAGATCCGGTCACTGAAGCTTTCTTT
>TRBJ1-2|NA|TRBV28|TRBD1
CASSNPDRVYGYTF
TGTGCCAGCAGCAACCCCGACAGGGTCTATGGCTACACCTTC
>TRBJ2-1|once|TRBV5-1|NA
CASSFEGAYNEQFF
TGCGCCAGCAGCTTTGAAGGGGCCTACAATGAGCAGTTCTTC